Each of the 16 T cell receptor beta chains below was sequenced from the same sample in a study of T cell changes during pregnancy in multiple sclerosis. The method was immunoSEQ multiplex PCR; TCRdb's version includes in-frame clones alone and lacks a portion of them. The sample holds 90,000 to 100,000 clones; 92% are singletons and the top ten take about 1.5%. Source: peripheral blood, taken in the first trimester of pregnancy. These receptors were obtained from a female donor with multiple sclerosis, enrolled in a pregnancy study.

Only a few counts were recorded for this clone. The V gene is TRBV19, the J gene TRBJ1-5; 7 bases agree with TRBD1. V trimming: 4 bases; J trimming: 2 bases; junction bases outside the gene matches: 5. This CDR3 has 15 residues. Per the germline V gene, CDR1 is LNHDA and CDR2 is SQIVND (reference sequence). The CDR3 loop reads CASSTTGQGNQPQHF. CDR3 in DNA: TGTGCCAGTAGTACTACCGGACAGGGCAATCAGCCCCAGCATTTT.

V usage is TRBV5-1 and J usage is TRBJ2-7; 13 bases are shared with TRBD2. The CDR3 runs to 15 residues. V lost 3 bases, J lost 6 bases, and 6 bases stayed unmatched. Germline assignment: CDR1 SGHRS and CDR2 YFSETQ. CDR3: CASSWGLAGPSEQYF. The CDR3 DNA reads as TGCGCCAGCAGCTGGGGACTAGCGGGACCCTCCGAGCAGTACTTC. Supplemented by reference TRBV5-1 and TRBJ2-7, the full variable domain reads KAGVTQTPRYLIKTRGQQVTLSCSPISGHRSVSWYQQTPGQGLQFLFEYFSETQRNKGNFPGRFSGRQFSNSRSEMNVSTLELGDSALYLCASSWGLAGPSEQYFGPGTRLTVT.

The table lists this clone with a count of one. The J gene is TRBJ1-5, the V gene TRBV5-1; 8 bases map to TRBD1. The CDR3 has 15 amino acids. Germline V gives CDR1 SGHRS, CDR2 YFSETQ. With V trimmed by 0 bases and J by 8 bases, 7 bases remained unmatched. The CDR3 spells CASSLEPGQEKPQHF. The CDR3 DNA follows: TGCGCCAGCAGCTTGGAACCGGGACAGGAGAAGCCCCAGCATTTT.

The chain has TRBV2 and TRBJ2-7, with 8 bases matching TRBD2. The germline V gene encodes CDR1 SNHLY and CDR2 FYNNEI. The CDR3 is 15 residues long. Germline trimming cut 6 bases from V and 2 bases from J; bases unmatched to any gene: 9. The CDR3 DNA sequence: TGTGCCAGCAGGTTCCCGGGACTAGGAACCTACGAGCAGTACTTC. Translated, it gives CASRFPGLGTYEQYF.

The chain uses TRBV14 and TRBJ1-2; D gene ambiguous. The germline V and J ends were trimmed by 5 bases and 8 bases, with 9 bases remaining between them. This CDR3 contains 11 residues. Germline CDR1 is SGHDN and CDR2 is FVKESK. The DNA of the CDR3 is TGTGCCAGCAGCACCGGAGGAGGCTACACCTTC. Protein: CASSTGGGYTF.

The J gene is TRBJ1-1, the V gene TRBV7-8; a possible D gene is TRBD1 (5 bases). Trimming took off 0 bases at V and 8 bases at J, with 13 bases between the two ends. The CDR3 runs 14 residues. Germline V gives CDR1 SGHVS, CDR2 FQNEAQ. The CDR3 DNA follows: TGTGCCAGCAGCTTAGCAGGACGGCAGGGCGAAGCTTTCTTT. It specifies CASSLAGRQGEAFF. Drawing the rest from reference TRBV7-8 and TRBJ1-1, the complete variable domain is GAGVSQSPRYKVAKRGQDVALRCDPISGHVSLFWYQQALGQGPEFLTYFQNEAQLDKSGLPSDRFFAERPEGSVSTLKIQRTQQEDSAVYLCASSLAGRQGEAFFGQGTRLTVV.

The rearrangement links TRBV19 to TRBJ2-3; D may be TRBD2 (6 bases). CDR1 and CDR2 from the germline V gene are LNHDA and SQIVND (reference sequence). This CDR3 has 13 amino acids. V shed 6 bases and J shed 3 bases, with 10 bases lying between them. The CDR3 loop is CASSQTRTDTQYF. In nucleotides, the CDR3 is TGTGCCAGTAGCCAGACTAGGACAGATACGCAGTATTTT.

This chain links TRBV7-6 with TRBJ2-1, with 9 positions matching TRBD2. The germline gives CDR1 SGHVS, CDR2 FNYEAQ. This CDR3 region has 17 residues. The ends lost 1 base at V and 3 bases at J; junction bases unmatched: 7. CDR3 nucleotide sequence: TGTGCCAGCAGCTTAGGGACTAGCGACCTGATCTACAATGAGCAGTTCTTC. Protein sequence: CASSLGTSDLIYNEQFF.

V gene TRBV7-3 combines with J gene TRBJ1-3; the D is unclear. Trimming took 2 bases from V and 2 from J, leaving 4 bases between them. Germline values: CDR1 SGHTA, CDR2 FQGTGA. CDR3 length: 13 amino acids. CDR3 bases: TGTGCCAGCAGCTTACATGCTGGAAACACCATATATTTT. Its protein is CASSLHAGNTIYF.

The chain uses TRBV5-1 and TRBJ2-2, with 9 bases matching TRBD2. CDR3 length: 16 residues. Trimming cost V 3 bases and J 6 bases; bases outside gene matches: 9. From germline, CDR1 is SGHRS and CDR2 YFSETQ. CDR3 DNA: TGCGCCAGCAGCTGGGCGCTAGCGGGAATCCCCGGGGAGCTGTTTTTT. This encodes CASSWALAGIPGELFF.

This chain connects TRBV4-1 to TRBJ2-7; D remains ambiguous. This CDR3 region has 14 residues. Looked up from germline, CDR1 is MGHRA and CDR2 is YSYEKL. Trimming removed 4 bases from V and 6 bases from J, with 16 bases in between. This chain's CDR3 is CASSPSVLASEQYF. The CDR3 nucleotides read TGCGCCAGCAGCCCATCGGTCCTTGCGAGCGAGCAGTACTTC.

This clone was recorded only once. The V and J genes are TRBV27 and TRBJ1-1, with 9 bases aligning to TRBD1. Germline V gene sequence: CDR1 MNHEY, CDR2 SMNVEV (reference sequence). With 5 bases clipped from V and 4 bases from J, the junction kept 14 bases outside the gene matches. This CDR3 comprises 17 residues. The CDR3 DNA is TGTGCCAGCAGTCCGAAAAGAACAGGGGGCGTAGGCACTGAAGCTTTCTTT. Amino acid sequence: CASSPKRTGGVGTEAFF.

The rearrangement joins TRBV30 to TRBJ1-5; TRBD1 is a possible D gene (5 bases). V was clipped by 1 base and J by 7 bases, with 14 bases between them. CDR3 length: 14 amino acids. The germline CDR1 and CDR2 sequences are GTSNPN and SVGIG (reference sequence). The CDR3 sequence: CAWSDEGRWQPQHF. In DNA form, the CDR3 reads TGTGCCTGGAGTGACGAGGGGAGGTGGCAGCCCCAGCATTTT.

This chain uses TRBV29-1 with TRBJ2-5; maybe TRBD1 (6 bases). Germline V gene data show CDR1 as SQVTM and CDR2 as ANQGSEA. This CDR3 spans 12 amino acids. The V end lost 4 bases, the J end lost 2 bases, and 8 bases lay between the germline ends. The CDR3 loop is CSVGRGQETQYF. CDR3 bases: TGCAGCGTTGGCAGGGGACAAGAGACCCAGTACTTC.

CDR3 in amino acids: CASSAGYYGYTF. DNA of the CDR3: TGTGCCAGCAGCGCAGGTTATTATGGCTACACCTTC. The chain couples TRBV9 to TRBJ1-2; D is ambiguous. The CDR3 runs to 12 residues. Trimming cost V 3 bases and J 5 bases, with 8 bases left between them. The germline CDR1 and CDR2 sequences are SGDLS and YYNGEE.

This chain links TRBV5-6 with TRBJ2-3, with 7 bases matching TRBD2. CDR1 is SGHDT, CDR2 YYEEEE, per germline. There are 17 residues in the CDR3. The ends lost 2 bases at V and 3 bases at J; junction bases unmatched: 12. CDR3 amino acids: CASSFRGRASGTDTQYF. In DNA, the CDR3 is TGTGCCAGCAGCTTCCGAGGGAGGGCCTCAGGGACAGATACGCAGTATTTT.